The count of the clone carrying this TCR beta chain is one. Its antigen is as yet unknown. This sample was included in a study of cytomegalovirus exposure and HLA in healthy donors. Study-wide findings and caveats: Most TCR sequences were rare, but some public TCRs occurred in many donors. TCR beta chains associated with HLA were, in a later analysis, more clonally expanded than equally common others.

CDR3 size: 15 residues. Germline V gene lookup returns CDR1 SGHTA and CDR2 FQGTGA. V lost 0 bases to trimming and J lost 7 bases; unmatched junction nucleotides: 8. 13 Jbeta primers and 60 Vbeta primers were used for the PCR. Assay used: immunoSEQ multiplex PCR; TCRdb lists only in-frame clones, some missing. The sample gives 30,000 to 40,000 clones, approximately 67% of which show up once; 10% is in the top ten. What was sequenced was PBMCs. The clonotype comes from a man between 35 and 55 years old in good health and CMV-seropositive. V gene TRBV7-3 combines with J gene TRBJ2-7; 8 bases map to TRBD2. The CDR3 nucleotides read TGTGCCAGCAGCTTAACGGGACTTTCGGGAGGGGAGCAGTACTTC. As protein: CASSLTGLSGGEQYF. The full variable domain, completed using reference TRBV7-3 and TRBJ2-7, is GAGVSQTPSNKVTEKGKYVELRCDPISGHTALYWYRQSLGQGPEFLIYFQGTGAADDSGLPNDRFFAVRPEGSVSTLKIQRTERGDSAVYLCASSLTGLSGGEQYFGPGTRLTVT.